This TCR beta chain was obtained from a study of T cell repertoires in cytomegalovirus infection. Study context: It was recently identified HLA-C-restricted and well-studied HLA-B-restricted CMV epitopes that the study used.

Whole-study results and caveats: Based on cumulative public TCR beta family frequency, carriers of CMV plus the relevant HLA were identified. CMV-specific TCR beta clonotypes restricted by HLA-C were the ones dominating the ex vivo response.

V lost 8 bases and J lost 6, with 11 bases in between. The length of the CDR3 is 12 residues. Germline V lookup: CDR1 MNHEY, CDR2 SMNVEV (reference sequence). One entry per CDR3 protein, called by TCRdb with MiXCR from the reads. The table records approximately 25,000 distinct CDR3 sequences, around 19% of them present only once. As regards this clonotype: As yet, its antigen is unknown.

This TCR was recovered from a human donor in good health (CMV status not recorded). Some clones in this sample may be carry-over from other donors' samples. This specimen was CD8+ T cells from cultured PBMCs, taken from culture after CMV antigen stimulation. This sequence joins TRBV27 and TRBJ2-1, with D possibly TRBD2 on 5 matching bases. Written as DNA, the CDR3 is TGTGCCAGCGCTACCGGGATCAATGAGCAGTTCTTC. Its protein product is CASATGINEQFF.